This T cell receptor beta chain was found in a study of T cell responses to AZD1222 COVID-19 vaccine. Study-wide background: Second doses at about 4 or about 12 weeks were pooled. Study-wide results and limits: Seropositivity was recorded at baseline in only 6 or 7 AZD1222 recipients. Clonal diversity was possibly underestimated, and white British individuals and females predominated among donors.

CDR1 is MDHEN and CDR2 is SYDVKM in the germline V gene. Trimming removed 6 bases from V and 6 bases from J; junction bases left unmatched: 13. There are 16 residues in the CDR3. Method: immunoSEQ multiplex PCR; TCRdb's copy keeps in-frame clones and lacks some. The table records 100,000 or so clones, approximately 86% of them present only once. On this clone: Its antigen is unidentified.

The sequence derives from an adult in good health. This chain links TRBV28 with TRBJ2-1; 8 nucleotides line up with TRBD2. This sample comprised peripheral blood, obtained on day 0 of AZD1222 vaccination. The DNA of the CDR3 is TGTGCCAGCAGCGTTACCGGACTAGCCAGATCCAATGAGCAGTTCTTC. Protein: CASSVTGLARSNEQFF.